This is a list of T cell receptor beta chains from one sample in a study of blood T cells in healthy people across ages. TCRdb reanalysed the 5' RACE reads using MiXCR and keeps one entry per CDR3 protein. Seen here are some 1,800,000 distinct CDR3 sequences, approximately 40% observed once, and the top ten hold roughly 23%. The sample consisted of blood. These receptors originate from a human donor in good health. Each CDR3 is given without its conserved first and last residue. The order of the fields is V gene, CDR3 protein.

>TRBV11-2
ASSSLTRGREAF
>TRBV5-1
ANRDTGSGEKLF
>TRBV5-1
ASSLSRTGQGEAF
>TRBV18
ASSRFKSGETLEQF
>TRBV12-3/TRBV12-4
ASSLGPGSTDAQY
>TRBV11-1
ASQLAVTYEQY
>TRBV25-1
ASSSGPPSTDTRY
>TRBV7-2
ASSRTRGVGEAF
>TRBV19
ASSIVQGSNQPQH
>TRBV9
ASSVGQAAYEQY
>TRBV7-9
AAAGGRSSHNEQF
>TRBV4-1
ASSQGFSSGYSTDTQY
>TRBV4-1
ASSQVGVPDTQY
>TRBV12-5
ASGLAYTEAF
>TRBV15
ATSAGRRGTRQPQH
>TRBV10-3
AISESGRGLF
>TRBV20-1
SATGPENSPLH
>TRBV7-6
ASSPYVGGASETQY
>TRBV5-1
ASSLGQLELYEQY
>TRBV20-1
SARDRQRRTDTQY
>TRBV7-9
ASSSRQGLKLF
>TRBV9
ATGSGTVYNEQF
>TRBV29-1
SYAQGLSFNEQF
>TRBV7-2
ASSPSNRAF
>TRBV11-2
ASSPFQGDSGIQY
>TRBV9
ASSVGATTGDEQY
>TRBV20-1
SASLTSGATDMQY
>TRBV7-2
ASSQGSGGYGYT
>TRBV7-8
ASSSRDWNNEKLF
>TRBV5-5
ASSLTLGGQGETQY
>TRBV3-1
ASSQQPGGVGETQY
>TRBV12-3/TRBV12-4
ASSNTLTGRGAETQY
>TRBV12-3/TRBV12-4
ASSLSPYEQF
>TRBV20-1
SARDAWGGGNQPQH
>TRBV7-2
ASSSQGYGEQY
>TRBV12-3/TRBV12-4
ASSQPGQGLHEQY
>TRBV12-3/TRBV12-4
ASQRPADTQY
>TRBV7-2
ASRLKTEAF
>TRBV5-1
AGSPRTPSTDTQY
>TRBV5-5
ASSLEAGVAYNEQF
>TRBV6-5
ASRKRGNYGYT
>TRBV21-1
ASTCVQGDSNYGYT
>TRBV4-3
ASSPLAGGAFYEQF
>TRBV7-9
ASSSRVPLNEQF
>TRBV20-1
SARPQPRASVNEQF
>TRBV6-5
ASRLRDRTYEQY
>TRBV3-1
ASSQVVGGGGYT
>TRBV7-3
ASSWDRRTSEAF
>TRBV7-2
ASSLTSGGTYTDTQY
>TRBV5-1
ASSPNGESQETQY
>TRBV7-3
ASSGGTWGTEAF
>TRBV4-1
ASSQDPLVVGGRNEQF
>TRBV19
ASKTGIGYNSPLH
>TRBV7-2
ASSLRGDGGNTIY
>TRBV4-1
ASSHRTGDSYEQY
>TRBV9
ASSVDSDYGYT
>TRBV12-3/TRBV12-4
ASRTGLLYGYT